These 18 T cell receptor beta chains share one sample of origin, sequenced in a study of blood T cell repertoires in COVID-19. Method: immunoSEQ multiplex PCR; TCRdb's copy keeps in-frame clones and lacks some. The sample has 310,000 or so clones, about 88% seen once. Material for sequencing was PBMCs or T cells enriched from blood (not recorded which). The receptors were gathered from a woman aged 40 to 50 who had recovered from COVID-19.

The rearrangement links TRBV10-3 to TRBJ1-6; 7 bases fit TRBD1. V dropped 10 bases and J dropped 5; count of bases not matched to a gene: 11. Germline V gene data show CDR1 as ENHRY and CDR2 as SYGVKD. This CDR3 is 15 amino acids long. This chain's CDR3 is CATGTRDRNNSPLHF. CDR3 in DNA: TGTGCCACCGGAACCCGGGACAGAAATAATTCACCCCTCCACTTT.

The chain links TRBV7-9 to TRBJ1-1; a weak D match, TRBD1 (5 bases). Germline V gene lookup returns CDR1 SEHNR and CDR2 FQNEAQ (reference sequence). V was trimmed by 5 bases and J by 6 bases, leaving 10 bases between them. This CDR3 has 12 amino acids. CDR3 region: CASSGQSSEAFF. The CDR3 DNA sequence: TGTGCCAGCAGCGGACAAAGTTCTGAAGCTTTCTTT.

This chain links TRBV5-5 with TRBJ1-6, with TRBD1 matching 10 bases. The CDR3 spans 17 residues. Germline CDR1 reads SGHKS; CDR2 reads YYEKEE (reference sequence). Trimming at V came to 3 bases and at J to 10 bases, leaving 13 bases not matched to a gene. CDR3 in amino acids: CASSSNDPGQGNSPLHF. The CDR3, as DNA: TGTGCCAGCAGCTCCAACGATCCGGGACAGGGGAACTCACCCCTCCACTTT.

V usage is TRBV7-2 and J usage is TRBJ2-1, with 14 bases lining up with TRBD2. CDR1 and CDR2 (germline): SGHTA, FQGNSA. This CDR3 has 18 amino acids. J gave up 7 bases and V 5 bases, and 13 bases lay outside the gene matches. The CDR3 region has the DNA TGTGCCAGCAGCCCTTGGGGGTCCGGGACTAGCGGGAGTAATGAGCAGTTCTTC. It encodes CASSPWGSGTSGSNEQFF.

The table lists this clone with a count of one. The CDR3 region is CASSVGSLNSEQFF. For the CDR3, the DNA is TGTGCCAGCAGCGTAGGGTCCCTAAACAGTGAGCAGTTCTTC. The rearrangement links TRBV9 to TRBJ2-1; D gene uncertain. V was trimmed by 0 bases and J by 9 bases, leaving 13 bases between them. The germline gives CDR1 SGDLS, CDR2 YYNGEE. The CDR3 sequence is 14 residues long.

Regarding this clone: The junction departs from germline at one end; a sequencing error may be responsible. This chain uses TRBV7-2 with TRBJ2-3, with D possibly matching TRBD1 (7 bases). CDR3 length: 16 amino acids. Germline V gene lookup returns CDR1 SGHTA and CDR2 FQGNSA. CDR3 sequence: CASTLQSPGGTDTQYF. The CDR3 DNA reads TGTGCCAGCACCTTACAGTCCCCAGGGGGGACAGATACGCAGTATTTT.

This clone was detected only a few times. The CDR3 coding sequence is TGTGCCAGCAGCTCCCTCGGCGGGAGTTTTGGAGATACGCAGTATTTT. It is translated as CASSSLGGSFGDTQYF. The chain couples TRBV7-6 to TRBJ2-3, with 7 bases lining up with TRBD2. This CDR3 spans 16 amino acids. J lost 5 bases, V lost 4 bases, and 12 bases had no gene match. CDR1 and CDR2 (germline): SGHVS, FNYEAQ.

The chain employs TRBV7-3 and TRBJ1-1; TRBD1 might be the D (6 bases). Germline V gene data show CDR1 as SGHTA and CDR2 as FQGTGA. The V gene lost 8 bases and the J gene lost 6 bases, with 16 bases spanning the gap. This CDR3 comprises 13 residues. CDR3 in DNA: TGTGCCAGCTCACTGCGAGGGGGGGCTGAAGCTTTCTTT. This codes for CASSLRGGAEAFF.

Here the CDR3 DNA reads TGTGCCAGCAGTCCCAATTCGGCTAGCTCCTACGAGCAGTACTTC. Protein: CASSPNSASSYEQYF. This rearrangement joins TRBV11-3 to TRBJ2-7; D gene uncertain. The V gene lost 6 bases and the J gene lost 0 bases, with 15 bases spanning the gap. The germline gives CDR1 SGHNT, CDR2 YENEEA. This CDR3 has 15 residues.

This clone was detected only once. The chain uses TRBV30 and TRBJ2-7, with a possible D match to TRBD1 (5 bases). Looked up from germline, CDR1 is GTSNPN and CDR2 is SVGIG (reference sequence). V lost 0 bases to trimming and J lost 3 bases, with 9 bases between them. CDR3 length: 13 residues. Here the CDR3 DNA reads TGTGCCTGGAGTGTGGGGCAGAGCTACGAGCAGTACTTC. Translation gives CAWSVGQSYEQYF.

This sequence joins TRBV9 and TRBJ2-1, with D possibly being TRBD1 (6 bases). V was trimmed by 0 bases and J by 4 bases, leaving 11 bases between them. Germline assignment: CDR1 SGDLS and CDR2 YYNGEE. The CDR3 consists of 15 residues. The CDR3 sequence is CASSVGVGGYNEQFF. For the CDR3, the DNA is TGTGCCAGCAGCGTAGGGGTAGGGGGATACAATGAGCAGTTCTTC.

The rearrangement links TRBV5-4 to TRBJ1-1, with TRBD1 matching over 9 bases. From germline, CDR1 is SGHNT and CDR2 YYREEE (reference sequence). V lost 5 bases, J lost 7 bases, and 12 bases stayed unmatched. The length of the CDR3 is 15 residues. The CDR3 protein is CASSGRDRESREAFF. The CDR3 DNA reads TGTGCCAGCAGTGGCCGGGACAGGGAATCGCGTGAAGCTTTCTTT. The complete variable domain, with remaining parts taken from reference TRBV5-4 and TRBJ1-1, reads ETGVTQSPTHLIKTRGQQVTLRCSSQSGHNTVSWYQQALGQGPQFIFQYYREEENGRGNFPPRFSGLQFPNYSSELNVNALELDDSALYLCASSGRDRESREAFFGQGTRLTVV.

The chain joins TRBV30 to TRBJ2-7, with TRBD2 matching over 7 bases. The J segment lost 8 bases and the V segment lost 0 bases, leaving 4 bases of the junction unmatched. Germline CDR1 is GTSNPN and CDR2 is SVGIG (reference sequence). The CDR3 spans 12 residues. The CDR3 region is CAWSVTSDKQYF. The CDR3 nucleotides are TGTGCCTGGAGTGTCACTAGCGACAAGCAGTACTTC. Combining the CDR3 with reference TRBV30 and TRBJ2-7 gives the whole variable domain SQTIHQWPATLVQPVGSPLSLECTVEGTSNPNLYWYRQAAGRGLQLLFYSVGIGQISSEVPQNLSASRPQDRQFILSSKKLLLSDSGFYLCAWSVTSDKQYFGPGTRLTVT.

This chain uses TRBV4-3 with TRBJ1-6; no firm D call. CDR3 length: 15 residues. CDR1 is LGHNA, CDR2 YSLEER, per germline. V lost 0 bases and J 4 bases, leaving 7 bases between the germline ends. As DNA, the CDR3 is TGCGCCAGCAGCCAAGATAATTCGTATAATTCACCCCTCCACTTT. The encoded protein is CASSQDNSYNSPLHF.

This rearrangement joins TRBV4-3 to TRBJ1-1, with 8 positions matching TRBD1. Germline V gene sequence: CDR1 LGHNA, CDR2 YSLEER. With 3 bases clipped from V and 4 bases from J, the junction kept 4 bases outside the gene matches. The CDR3 extends over 14 amino acids. For the CDR3, the DNA is TGCGCCAGCAGCCAGGACAGGGAGCCCACTGAAGCTTTCTTT. It translates to CASSQDREPTEAFF.

The gene calls are TRBV29-1 and TRBJ1-5, with D possibly matching TRBD1 (5 bases). Trimming took 4 bases from V and 4 from J, leaving 11 bases between them. The CDR3 has 13 residues. In germline, CDR1 is SQVTM, CDR2 ANQGSEA. In nucleotides, the CDR3 is TGCAGCGTTGGCGGGGGGTGGAATCAGCCCCAGCATTTT. This codes for CSVGGGWNQPQHF.

In its sample, this clone was seen once. The chain recombines TRBV6-2 or TRBV6-3 with TRBJ2-2, with D perhaps TRBD1 (6 bases). Deletions cut 2 bases from V and 6 bases from J, with 10 bases between. CDR3 size: 14 residues. Per the germline V gene, CDR1 is MNHEY and CDR2 is SVGEGT. The CDR3 DNA sequence: TGTGCCAGCAGTTACAACAGGGTGGCCGGGGAGCTGTTTTTT. Protein sequence: CASSYNRVAGELFF.

This sequence joins TRBV10-3 and TRBJ2-2; 13 nucleotides agree with TRBD2. CDR3 size: 13 residues. J gave up 8 bases and V 8 bases, and 2 bases lay outside the gene matches. In germline, CDR1 is ENHRY, CDR2 SYGVKD. The CDR3 is CAIGLAGEGELFF. The DNA for the CDR3 is TGTGCCATCGGACTAGCGGGAGAGGGGGAGCTGTTTTTT.